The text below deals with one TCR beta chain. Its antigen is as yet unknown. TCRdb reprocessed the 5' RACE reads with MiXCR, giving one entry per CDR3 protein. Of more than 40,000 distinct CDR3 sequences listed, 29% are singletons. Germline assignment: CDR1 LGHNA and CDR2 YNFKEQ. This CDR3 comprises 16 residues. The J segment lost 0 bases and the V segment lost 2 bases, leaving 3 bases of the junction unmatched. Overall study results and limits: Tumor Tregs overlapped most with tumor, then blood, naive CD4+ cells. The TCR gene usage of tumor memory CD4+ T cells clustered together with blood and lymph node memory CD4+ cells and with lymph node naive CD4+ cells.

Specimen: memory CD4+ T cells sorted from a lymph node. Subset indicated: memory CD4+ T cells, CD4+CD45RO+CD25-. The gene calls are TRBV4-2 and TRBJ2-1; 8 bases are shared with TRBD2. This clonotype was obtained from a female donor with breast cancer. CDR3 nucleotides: TGTGCCAGCAGCCAAACTAGCGGACCCTCCTACAATGAGCAGTTCTTC. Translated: CASSQTSGPSYNEQFF.